This T cell receptor (beta chain) was found in a study of cytomegalovirus exposure and HLA in healthy donors. As for the study in general: Unique TCRs numbering around 80 million, obtained from HLA-typed donors, made up an early data release. Study-level results: An apparent linkage of common viral pathogens to several of the most significant clusters emerged in a later analysis. Accurate predictions that matched the HLA-A and HLA-B alleles of most subjects were reportedly made from TCR beta sequences. High specificity and sensitivity for cytomegalovirus status were reported for the classifier.

The PCR contained 60 Vbeta and 13 Jbeta primers. TCRdb keeps only in-frame clones here, not all; method: immunoSEQ multiplex PCR. The sample shows about 160,000 clones, approximately 80% of them seen only once. The V gene end was trimmed by 3 bases and the J gene end by 3 bases; junction bases not matched to a gene: 15. Germline V lookup: CDR1 SQVTM, CDR2 ANQGSEA. The CDR3 sequence is 17 residues long. Regarding this clone: Its antigen is undetermined.

The chain uses TRBV29-1 and TRBJ2-3; 7 bases are a match to TRBD2. Sequenced input: PBMCs. The sequence was obtained from a woman aged 50 to 65 in good health and CMV-seronegative. CDR3 in amino acids: CSVEGGFGGIGTDTQYF. The DNA for the CDR3 is TGCAGCGTTGAGGGGGGGTTCGGCGGGATAGGGACAGATACGCAGTATTTT.